What follows is one TCR beta chain and its context. Its matching antigen is unknown. This specimen comes from a study of cytomegalovirus exposure and HLA in healthy donors. Findings and caveats of the study: Among the CMV-associated chains, a few were confirmed in vitro as specific for CMV antigens.

Germline V gene lookup returns CDR1 SGHVS and CDR2 FNYEAQ. This CDR3 is 13 amino acids long. The V gene lost 4 bases and the J gene lost 4 bases, with 10 bases spanning the gap. PCR primers comprised 60 Vbeta and 13 Jbeta primers. The repertoire was sequenced with immunoSEQ multiplex PCR; TCRdb's copy has only in-frame clones and lacks some. The sample carries about 160,000 clones, about four fifths recorded once. The rearrangement uses TRBV7-6 and TRBJ2-5; D may be TRBD2 (6 bases). This sequence was found in a male donor in good health and CMV-seropositive. Sequenced input: PBMCs. The CDR3, as DNA: TGTGCCAGCAGCTCAGTGACTAGAGAGACCCAGTACTTC. It specifies CASSSVTRETQYF.